One and the same sample provided the 2 T cell receptor gamma chains below, sequenced in a study of gamma-delta chains in newborns, infants, children. TCRdb re-called clones from the reads via CATT. Altogether under 5,000 gamma-chain clones are present, about 61% being singletons, with the ten largest covering more than 15%. The sample comprised blood. The receptor source for this set is a child who was a newborn, infant or young child, either healthy, febrile or measles-vaccinated (not recorded which).

The sample holds a few counts of this clone. As DNA, the CDR3 is TGTGCCTTGTGGGAGGTGCGGGAACAAGAGTTGGGCAAAAAAATCAAGGTATTT. Translated: CALWEVREQELGKKIKVF. The J gene is TRGJP, the V gene TRGV9. The J gene was not available in TCRdb and was assigned here by matching the DNA to germline segments. The V and J ends lost 0 bases and 4 bases, in that order; junction bases with no gene match: 6. This CDR3 comprises 18 residues. The germline CDR1 and CDR2 sequences are GITISATS and ISYDGTV (reference sequence).

The chain uses TRGV4 and TRGJP2. No J gene is reported in TCRdb; it was inferred here by comparing the DNA with germline. Germline CDR1 and CDR2: EGSTGY and YDSYTSSV. Trimming took 1 base from V and 10 from J; bases not matched to a gene: 12. There are 15 residues in the CDR3. The CDR3 reads CATWDGPGGGWIKTF. CDR3 bases: TGTGCCACCTGGGATGGCCCTGGTGGGGGTTGGATCAAGACGTTT.